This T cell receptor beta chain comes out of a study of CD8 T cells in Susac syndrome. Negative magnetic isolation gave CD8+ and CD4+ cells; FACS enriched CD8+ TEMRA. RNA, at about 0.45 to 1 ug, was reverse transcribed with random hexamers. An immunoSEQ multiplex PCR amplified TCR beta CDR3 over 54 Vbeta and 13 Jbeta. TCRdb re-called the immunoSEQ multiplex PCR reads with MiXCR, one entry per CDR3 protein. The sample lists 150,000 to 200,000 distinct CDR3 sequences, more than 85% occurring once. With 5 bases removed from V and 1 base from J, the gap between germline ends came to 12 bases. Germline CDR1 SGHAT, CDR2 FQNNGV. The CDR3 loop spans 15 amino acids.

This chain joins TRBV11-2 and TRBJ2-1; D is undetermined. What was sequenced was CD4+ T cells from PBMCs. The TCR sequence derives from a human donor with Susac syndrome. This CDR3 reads CASSPFGRSYNEQFF. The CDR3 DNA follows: TGTGCCAGCAGCCCATTCGGGCGTTCCTACAATGAGCAGTTCTTC. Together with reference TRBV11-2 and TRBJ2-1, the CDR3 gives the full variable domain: EAGVAQSPRYKIIEKRQSVAFWCNPISGHATLYWYQQILGQGPKLLIQFQNNGVVDDSQLPKDRFSAERLKGVDSTLKIQPAKLEDSAVYLCASSPFGRSYNEQFFGPGTRLTVL.